The source of this T cell receptor (beta chain) is a study of siplizumab effects on memory and regulatory T cells. Unmatched junction bases numbered 11, after V lost 4 bases and J lost 4 bases. Germline V gene data show CDR1 as SGHDN and CDR2 as FVKESK. This CDR3 comprises 17 residues. Study-level points and caveats: Assignment of a naive or memory phenotype failed for roughly 80-96% of the proliferating CD4+ or CD8+ clones. Naive T cells, seemingly more diverse than memory cells, seemed major alloresponse contributors.

Remarks on this clone: Its antigen is unidentified.

Here immunoSEQ multiplex PCR was the method, and the copy in TCRdb shows in-frame clones only, minus some. There are some 110,000 clones in the sample; about 93% occur only once, and approximately 0.58% lies in the top ten. The chain is built from TRBV14 and TRBJ2-1, with 9 bases matching TRBD1. The receptor was isolated from a human donor in good health. Sequenced material: Tregs sorted from blood. The CDR3 loop is CASSPPGQGIFYNEQFF. CDR3 nucleotides: TGTGCCAGCAGCCCTCCCGGACAGGGGATATTTTACAATGAGCAGTTCTTC.